This T cell receptor (beta chain) was found in a study of early T cells in non-severe SARS-CoV-2 infection. Trimming took off 7 bases at V and 6 bases at J, with 15 bases between the two ends. Looked up from germline, CDR1 is SQVTM and CDR2 is ANQGSEA. CDR3 length equals 12 residues. This clonotype showed up just a few times. One entry per CDR3 protein results from TCRdb running MiXCR on the 5' RACE reads. Of about 98,000 distinct CDR3 sequences detected, approximately 10% appear once; the ten largest clones hold 4.5% to 5.5%. The clonotype comes from an adult who was a healthcare worker with PCR-confirmed SARS-CoV-2 infection or an uninfected control (not recorded which). The rearrangement links TRBV29-1 to TRBJ1-1, with D possibly being TRBD1 (5 bases). Sequencing used whole blood. The CDR3 DNA is TGCAGCGGGGGGACCCTGCAGCCTGAAGCTTTCTTT. This translates into CSGGTLQPEAFF.